This section outlines one T cell receptor beta chain sequence together with its context. Here immunoSEQ multiplex PCR was the method, and the copy in TCRdb shows in-frame clones only, minus some. The data contain 2.3 million or so clones, more than 80% of them singletons. This CDR3 comprises 13 residues. V lost 8 bases to trimming and J lost 7 bases; unmatched junction nucleotides: 4. The germline V gene has CDR1 SGHTA and CDR2 FQGNSA. This specimen comes from a study of shared clonotypes between healthy human individuals. This clonotype was sampled from a man between 18 and 29 years old in good health. Some clones in this sample may be carry-over from other donors' samples. The V call is TRBV7-2, the J call TRBJ1-5, with 11 bases that match TRBD1. The sequenced material came from naive CD4+ T cells from PBMCs. Subset meaning: CD45RA+ positively selected. The CDR3 here is CASLGDRGQPQHF. In DNA form, the CDR3 reads TGTGCCAGCTTGGGGGACAGGGGGCAGCCCCAGCATTTT.